This TCR beta chain was sequenced in a study of neurological immune-mediated disorders. This clonotype has at least ten counts. TCRdb reprocessed the 5' RACE reads via MiXCR and lists one record per CDR3 protein. Among about 79,000 distinct CDR3 sequences listed, around an eighth were seen once. The CDR3 runs to 14 residues. Germline V gene sequence: CDR1 DFQATT, CDR2 SNEGSKA (reference sequence). V shed 5 bases and J 4 bases; nucleotides not matched to a gene: 5. The unsorted libraries were made from 2 million PBMCs kept at -80 C. V and J are TRBV20-1 and TRBJ2-1; 10 nucleotides match TRBD2. Specimen: PBMCs. This receptor was identified in a woman aged 50 to 65 in good health. The CDR3 DNA reads TGCAGTGCTGGACTAGCGGATAGTTACAATGAGCAGTTCTTC. Protein: CSAGLADSYNEQFF.